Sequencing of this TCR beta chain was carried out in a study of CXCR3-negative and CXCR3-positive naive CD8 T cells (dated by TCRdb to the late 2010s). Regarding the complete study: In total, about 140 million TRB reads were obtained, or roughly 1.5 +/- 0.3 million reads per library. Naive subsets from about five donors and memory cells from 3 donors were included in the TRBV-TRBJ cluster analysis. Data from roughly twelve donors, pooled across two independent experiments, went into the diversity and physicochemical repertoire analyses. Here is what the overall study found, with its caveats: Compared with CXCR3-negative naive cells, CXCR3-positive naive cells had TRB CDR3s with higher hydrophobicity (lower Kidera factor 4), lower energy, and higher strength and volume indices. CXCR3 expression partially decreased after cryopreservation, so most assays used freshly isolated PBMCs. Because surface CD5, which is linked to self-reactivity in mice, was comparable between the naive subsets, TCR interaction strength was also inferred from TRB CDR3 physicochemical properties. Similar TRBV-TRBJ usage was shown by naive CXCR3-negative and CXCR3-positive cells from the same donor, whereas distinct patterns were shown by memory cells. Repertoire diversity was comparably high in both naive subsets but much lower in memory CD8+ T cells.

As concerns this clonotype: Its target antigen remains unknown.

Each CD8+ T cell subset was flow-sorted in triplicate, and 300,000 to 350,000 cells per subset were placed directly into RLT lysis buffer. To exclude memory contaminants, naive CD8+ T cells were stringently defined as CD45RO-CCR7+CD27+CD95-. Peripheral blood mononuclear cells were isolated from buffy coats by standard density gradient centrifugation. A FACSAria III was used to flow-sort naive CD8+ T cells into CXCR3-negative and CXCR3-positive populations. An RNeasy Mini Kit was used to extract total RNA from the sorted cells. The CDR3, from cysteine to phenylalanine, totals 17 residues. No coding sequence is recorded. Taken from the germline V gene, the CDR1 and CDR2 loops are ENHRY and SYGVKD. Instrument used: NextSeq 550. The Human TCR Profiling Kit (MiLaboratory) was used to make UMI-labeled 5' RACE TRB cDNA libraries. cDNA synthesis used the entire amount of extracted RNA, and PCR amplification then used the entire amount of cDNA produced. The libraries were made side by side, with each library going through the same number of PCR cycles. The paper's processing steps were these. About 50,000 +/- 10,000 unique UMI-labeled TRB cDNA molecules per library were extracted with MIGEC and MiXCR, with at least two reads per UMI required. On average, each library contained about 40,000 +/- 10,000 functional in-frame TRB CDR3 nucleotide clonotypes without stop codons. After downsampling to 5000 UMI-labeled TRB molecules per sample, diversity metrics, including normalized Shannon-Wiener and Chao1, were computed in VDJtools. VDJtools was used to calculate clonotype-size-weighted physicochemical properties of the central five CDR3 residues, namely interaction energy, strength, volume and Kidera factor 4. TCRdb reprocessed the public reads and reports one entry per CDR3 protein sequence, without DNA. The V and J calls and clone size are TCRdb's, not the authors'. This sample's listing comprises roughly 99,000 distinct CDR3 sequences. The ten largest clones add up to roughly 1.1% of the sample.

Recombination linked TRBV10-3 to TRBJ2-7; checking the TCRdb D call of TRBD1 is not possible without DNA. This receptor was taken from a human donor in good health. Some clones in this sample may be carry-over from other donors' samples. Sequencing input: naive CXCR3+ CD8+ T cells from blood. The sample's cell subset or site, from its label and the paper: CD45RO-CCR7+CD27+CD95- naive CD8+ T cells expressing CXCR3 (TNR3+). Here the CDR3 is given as CAISEQDRALLTYEQYF.